Presented here are 25 T cell receptor beta chains from one specimen sequenced in a study of OX40 agonist ivuxolimab in advanced cancers. Clones were sequenced by immunoSEQ multiplex PCR, and TCRdb holds only the in-frame ones, with some missing. The sample consists of around 56,000 clones, 88% of them appearing once. The sample consisted of CD4+ or CD8+ T cells sorted from blood, taken in a trial of the OX40 agonist ivuxolimab. These receptors were taken from an adult with an advanced solid tumor such as melanoma, head and neck, liver or kidney cancer.

Concerning this clone: Within the sample, other DNA sequences also encode this same CDR3. The V call is TRBV7-2, the J call TRBJ2-7; possible D gene TRBD2, 7 bases. V was cut by 4 bases and J by 3 bases, with 13 bases left in between. The CDR3 contains 14 residues. Germline V gene data show CDR1 as SGHTA and CDR2 as FQGNSA. The CDR3 DNA follows: TGTGCCAGCAGCTATGGCGGGGGCTACTACGAGCAGTACGTC. It encodes CASSYGGGYYEQYV.

The J gene is TRBJ1-6, the V gene TRBV28; D gene unclear. The V end lost 7 bases, the J end lost 10 bases, and 8 bases lay between the germline ends. The CDR3 totals 11 residues. The germline V gene encodes CDR1 MDHEN and CDR2 SYDVKM. CDR3 protein: CASTPGSPLHF. CDR3 DNA: TGTGCCAGCACCCCGGGGTCACCCCTCCACTTT. The full variable domain, rest sourced from reference TRBV28 and TRBJ1-6, is DVKVTQSSRYLVKRTGEKVFLECVQDMDHENMFWYRQDPGLGLRLIYFSYDVKMKEKGDIPEGYSVSREKKERFSLILESASTNQTSMYLCASTPGSPLHFGNGTRLTVT.

The rearrangement uses TRBV7-9 and TRBJ1-2; the D is unclear. This CDR3 is built from 16 residues. From germline, CDR1 is SEHNR and CDR2 FQNEAQ (reference sequence). V lost 0 bases to trimming and J lost 3 bases, with 14 bases between them. The CDR3 loop reads CASSLARTDPDYGYTF. The DNA of the CDR3 is TGTGCCAGCAGCTTAGCGAGGACCGATCCGGACTATGGCTACACCTTC. The full variable domain, in which reference TRBV7-9 and TRBJ1-2 provide the parts outside the CDR3, is DTGVSQNPRHKITKRGQNVTFRCDPISEHNRLYWYRQTLGQGPEFLTYFQNEAQLEKSRLLSDRFSAERPKGSFSTLEIQRTEQGDSAMYLCASSLARTDPDYGYTFGSGTRLTVV.

The CDR3 loop reads CASSLGTAYSNQPQHF. CDR3 coding DNA: TGTGCCAGCAGTCTAGGGACAGCTTATAGCAATCAGCCCCAGCATTTT. This rearrangement joins TRBV28 to TRBJ1-5; 7 positions match TRBD1. The trim removed 5 bases at V and 0 bases at J, leaving 7 bases unmatched. The CDR3 length is 16 residues. Germline V gene data show CDR1 as MDHEN and CDR2 as SYDVKM.

The V gene is TRBV7-9, the J gene TRBJ1-4; 10 bases agree with TRBD1. The CDR3 runs 14 residues. Trimming removed 5 bases from V and 8 bases from J; junction bases left unmatched: 5. Germline V gives CDR1 SEHNR, CDR2 FQNEAQ (reference sequence). CDR3 nucleotides: TGTGCCAGCAGCGCCGGGACAGGGGACGAAAAACTGTTTTTT. Its translation is CASSAGTGDEKLFF.

The genes are TRBV18 and TRBJ2-7; D possibly corresponds to TRBD2 (5 bases). This CDR3 contains 14 residues. V was pared by 2 bases and J by 2 bases, with 10 bases between. The germline V gene has CDR1 KGHSH and CDR2 LQKENI. The DNA for the CDR3 is TGTGCCAGCTCACCAATCGGGAACCCCTACGAGCAGTACTTC. This codes for CASSPIGNPYEQYF. The variable domain in full, completed from reference TRBV18 and TRBJ2-7, reads NAGVMQNPRHLVRRRGQEARLRCSPMKGHSHVYWYRQLPEEGLKFMVYLQKENIIDESGMPKERFSAEFPKEGPSILRIQQVVRGDSAAYFCASSPIGNPYEQYFGPGTRLTVT.

The chain links TRBV14 to TRBJ2-7; no definite D call. This CDR3 region has 15 residues. The germline V and J ends were trimmed by 4 bases and 5 bases, with 18 bases remaining between them. Germline CDR1 is SGHDN and CDR2 is FVKESK. CDR3 sequence reads: CASSPTVDVNHEQYF. DNA of the CDR3: TGTGCCAGCAGCCCCACGGTGGACGTAAACCACGAGCAGTACTTC.

J is TRBJ1-1 and V is TRBV7-8; D is unclear. CDR1 and CDR2 (germline): SGHVS, FQNEAQ. This CDR3 region has 13 residues. V lost 1 base and J 6 bases, leaving 9 bases between the germline ends. The CDR3 sequence is CASSLVPGSEAFF. CDR3 coding DNA: TGTGCCAGCAGCTTAGTTCCAGGCTCTGAAGCTTTCTTT.

CDR3 in DNA: TGTGCCAGCAGCTTAAGGGGCGGGGCAGATACGCAGTATTTT. Amino acids: CASSLRGGADTQYF. The chain joins TRBV7-6 to TRBJ2-3; D might be TRBD2 (6 bases). The CDR3 loop spans 14 amino acids. Germline lookup yields CDR1 SGHVS and CDR2 FNYEAQ. V gave up 2 bases and J gave up 4 bases, with 10 bases separating them.

The chain uses TRBV6-5 and TRBJ1-6, with D possibly being TRBD1 (5 bases). Germline CDR1 MNHEY, CDR2 SVGAGI. The CDR3 sequence is 14 residues long. The germline V and J ends were trimmed by 6 bases and 6 bases, with 12 bases remaining between them. CDR3 DNA: TGTGCCAGCAGCGGACACGGCGCTAATTCACCCCTCCACTTT. It is translated as CASSGHGANSPLHF.

The chain combines TRBV2 with TRBJ2-2; 11 positions match TRBD2. The CDR3 has 18 amino acids. V lost 8 bases, J lost 3 bases, and 14 bases stayed unmatched. Per germline, CDR1 SNHLY and CDR2 FYNNEI. CDR3 residues: CASRLGFSGGADTGELFF. CDR3 bases: TGTGCCAGCCGACTCGGATTTAGCGGGGGGGCCGACACCGGGGAGCTGTTTTTT.

This clone was counted a few times. The V call is TRBV2, the J call TRBJ2-7; the D gene is possibly TRBD2 (6 bases). The germline V gene encodes CDR1 SNHLY and CDR2 FYNNEI. The CDR3 runs 14 residues. V lost 6 bases and J lost 0, with 12 bases in between. The DNA of the CDR3 is TGTGCCAGCAGGGGGACTGAGAGCTCCTACGAGCAGTACTTC. It translates to CASRGTESSYEQYF.

J is TRBJ2-3 and V is TRBV19; the D call may be TRBD1 or TRBD2 (5 bases each). Trimming shortened V by 5 bases and J by 8 bases, and 23 bases separated the two germline ends. This CDR3 is 16 amino acids long. Looked up from germline, CDR1 is LNHDA and CDR2 is SQIVND (reference sequence). As DNA, the CDR3 is TGTGCCAGTAGTTTTAGGGGCGGCGGGCCCACGGTTACGCAGTATTTT. Translation gives CASSFRGGGPTVTQYF.

The rearrangement links TRBV25-1 to TRBJ1-6; 9 positions match TRBD1. Trimming at V came to 3 bases and at J to 8 bases, leaving 8 bases not matched to a gene. This CDR3 region has 16 residues. Germline-derived CDR1 and CDR2 are MGHDK and SYGVNS. CDR3 coding DNA: TGTGCCAGCAGTGACTCACCCGGGACAGGGCATTCACCCCTCCACTTT. It yields the protein CASSDSPGTGHSPLHF.

The V call is TRBV11-3, the J call TRBJ2-1; D call uncertain. The CDR3 totals 13 residues. Germline V gene sequence: CDR1 SGHNT, CDR2 YENEEA. With 6 bases removed from V and 5 bases from J, the gap between germline ends came to 11 bases. The chain's CDR3 is CASSQVSHNEQFF. CDR3 bases: TGTGCCAGCAGTCAGGTTTCCCACAATGAGCAGTTCTTC.

The V gene is TRBV18, the J gene TRBJ2-5; D call uncertain. Between the trimmed V and J ends, which lost 4 bases and 5 bases, there was a span of 11 bases. Germline V gene lookup returns CDR1 KGHSH and CDR2 LQKENI. The CDR3 covers 13 residues. Here the CDR3 DNA reads TGTGCCAGCTCACTCTGGGTTTTGGAGACCCAGTACTTC. It encodes CASSLWVLETQYF.

This clone has only a few counts. The chain links TRBV29-1 to TRBJ2-7; perhaps TRBD2 as D (6 bases). Germline assignment: CDR1 SQVTM and CDR2 ANQGSEA. V was shortened by 0 bases and J by 7 bases, with 7 bases between the two germline ends. The CDR3 totals 11 residues. The CDR3 loop is CSVEDRGEQYF. The CDR3 coding sequence is TGCAGCGTTGAAGATCGGGGGGAGCAGTACTTC.

This clone has only one observation. This sequence joins TRBV19 and TRBJ1-1, with D maybe TRBD1 (6 bases). The germline CDR1 and CDR2 sequences are LNHDA and SQIVND (reference sequence). CDR3 length: 15 residues. Trimming took 3 bases from V and 10 from J, leaving 21 bases between them. CDR3 loop: CASSIHDPYRARAFF. In nucleotides, the CDR3 is TGTGCCAGTAGTATCCACGACCCGTACAGGGCCCGAGCTTTCTTT.

The genes are TRBV5-4 and TRBJ2-3; D is unclear. Between the trimmed V and J ends, which lost 2 bases and 7 bases, there was a span of 14 bases. CDR3 size: 14 residues. Germline CDR1 is SGHNT and CDR2 is YYREEE (reference sequence). CDR3 DNA sequence: TGTGCCAGCAGCTTAAATCTGCCGGGTCATACGCAGTATTTT. Translation gives CASSLNLPGHTQYF.

The rearrangement joins TRBV16 to TRBJ2-5, with TRBD2 as a possible D gene (5 bases). Germline assignment: CDR1 KGHSY and CDR2 FQNENV. CDR3 length equals 14 residues. The V end was cut by 6 bases, the J end by 4 bases, with 15 bases between. In DNA, the CDR3 is TGTGCCAGCAGTCCGGGATCCTACCTAGAGACCCAGTACTTC. Its translation: CASSPGSYLETQYF.

This chain joins TRBV5-6 and TRBJ1-2, with TRBD1 matching over 8 bases. V lost 1 base, J lost 6 bases, and 5 bases stayed unmatched. The length of the CDR3 is 14 residues. Germline V gene sequence: CDR1 SGHDT, CDR2 YYEEEE. The CDR3 loop is CASSLPGGLNGYTF. CDR3 DNA sequence: TGTGCCAGCAGCTTGCCAGGGGGCTTGAATGGCTACACCTTC.

This sequence joins TRBV9 and TRBJ2-1; D gene uncertain. With 2 bases removed from V and 5 bases from J, the gap between germline ends came to 8 bases. Looked up from germline, CDR1 is SGDLS and CDR2 is YYNGEE. This CDR3 is built from 13 residues. As DNA, the CDR3 is TGTGCCAGCAGCGTTGCAGATGACAATGAGCAGTTCTTC. The encoded protein is CASSVADDNEQFF.

This clone has just a few counts. The chain has TRBV15 and TRBJ2-5, with 11 bases aligning to TRBD1. V shed 3 bases, J shed 2 bases, and the junction held 2 bases outside the gene matches. Germline V gene lookup returns CDR1 LNHNV and CDR2 YYDKDF (reference sequence). The CDR3 has 15 residues. CDR3 in DNA: TGTGCCACCAGCAGTGGGACAGGGGGACAAGAGACCCAGTACTTC. Translating it yields CATSSGTGGQETQYF.

V is TRBV27 and J is TRBJ2-1, with a tentative D call TRBD1 (5 bases). V lost 6 bases and J lost 2, with 11 bases in between. In germline, CDR1 is MNHEY, CDR2 SMNVEV (reference sequence). The CDR3 loop spans 14 amino acids. The CDR3 coding sequence is TGTGCCAGCAGAGAGCAGGGCCCCTACAATGAGCAGTTCTTC. This codes for CASREQGPYNEQFF.

The chain combines TRBV7-6 with TRBJ1-4; 7 bases match TRBD1. J lost 2 bases, V lost 3 bases, and 3 bases had no gene match. CDR3 length: 15 amino acids. CDR1 is SGHVS, CDR2 FNYEAQ, per germline. The CDR3 sequence is CASSLLTGTNEKLFF. CDR3 bases: TGTGCCAGCAGCTTGTTGACAGGGACTAATGAAAAACTGTTTTTT.